This TCR beta chain appears in the sequencing data of a study of regulatory T cells in long-lasting Graves disease. Study context: Persistence in Graves' disease denoted antithyroid drug use beyond 5 years alongside positive TSH receptor antibodies. Study-level results: Lower TCR diversity characterized persistent Graves' patients relative to newly diagnosed patients. When disease was persistent, TRBV28, TRBJ1-2 and TRBJ2-5 were the favored segments.

This clonotype was detected ten times or more. The antigen is undetermined. Stated time point: persistent/refractory GD, antithyroid drugs over 5 years with positive TRAb. The TCR library was made from RNA that had been extracted from PBMCs in TRIzol. V gave up 3 bases and J gave up 4 bases, with 5 bases separating them. Germline CDR1 reads DFQATT; CDR2 reads SNEGSKA (reference sequence). The CDR3 is 11 amino acids. CDR3 regions were amplified by Arm-PCR using iRepertoire HTBI primers to build TCR beta libraries. TCRdb re-called the multiplex PCR reads with MiXCR, one entry per CDR3 protein. Of more than 350,000 distinct CDR3 sequences in the sample, around 20% were seen once.

The genes are TRBV20-1 and TRBJ2-3; D is uncertain. Sequencing was performed on peripheral blood mononuclear cells (PBMCs), taken when the disease was refractory, from a patient treated with antithyroid drugs. The clonotype was recovered from a female donor with Graves disease. CDR3 protein: CSASKADTQYF. The CDR3 nucleotides are TGCAGTGCTAGTAAGGCAGATACGCAGTATTTT.